Below, 14 T cell receptor beta chains from the same sample are listed, as sequenced in a study of shared clonotypes between healthy human individuals. TCRdb's table, derived via immunoSEQ multiplex PCR, lists solely in-frame clones and lacks some. The repertoire holds some 2.3 million clones, approximately 93% seen once, with 0.39% in the top ten. The sample consisted of naive CD4+ T cells from PBMCs. Subset specified: CD45RA+ positively selected. These receptors all come from a man aged 18-30 years in good health. Some clones in this sample may be carry-over from other donors' samples.

In nucleotides, the CDR3 is TGTGCCAGCAGCTCGACAGCACACAATCAGCCCCAGCATTTT. Protein product: CASSSTAHNQPQHF. This rearrangement joins TRBV7-8 to TRBJ1-5, with D tentatively TRBD1 (5 bases). V was clipped by 4 bases and J by 3 bases, with 10 bases between them. Germline assignment: CDR1 SGHVS and CDR2 FQNEAQ. The CDR3 runs to 14 residues.

The chain combines TRBV19 with TRBJ2-1, with 11 nucleotides matching TRBD2. CDR3 size: 14 residues. CDR1 and CDR2 from the germline V gene are LNHDA and SQIVND (reference sequence). V lost 1 base and J lost 8; bases outside the gene matches: 1. The CDR3 here is CASSIASGRYEQFF. CDR3 DNA sequence: TGTGCCAGTAGTATAGCTAGCGGGAGGTATGAGCAGTTCTTC.

The rearrangement joins TRBV7-2 to TRBJ2-2; 10 bases align to TRBD1. CDR3 size: 15 residues. The germline V gene has CDR1 SGHTA and CDR2 FQGNSA. Trimming removed 6 bases from V and 6 bases from J; junction bases left unmatched: 7. CDR3 sequence (DNA): TGTGCCAGCAGGAGCCGGGACAGGGGCTCCGGGGAGCTGTTTTTT. Amino acids: CASRSRDRGSGELFF.

The chain couples TRBV19 to TRBJ1-5; no clear D. Germline assignment: CDR1 LNHDA and CDR2 SQIVND (reference sequence). The ends were cut back, 3 bases at V and 2 bases at J, with 8 bases in the middle. The CDR3 is 14 amino acids. CDR3 sequence reads: CASSILLGNQPQHF. The DNA of the CDR3 is TGTGCCAGTAGTATCCTTCTGGGCAATCAGCCCCAGCATTTT.

This chain connects TRBV19 to TRBJ2-6, with 9 bases matching TRBD1. The CDR3 is 21 amino acids. J was trimmed by 0 bases and V by 7 bases; bases with no gene match: 19. The V gene's germline CDR1 is LNHDA and CDR2 SQIVND (reference sequence). CDR3 protein: CASTVRYSWGQGYSGANVLTF. The CDR3 coding sequence is TGTGCCAGTACGGTTCGTTATTCGTGGGGACAGGGATACTCTGGGGCCAACGTCCTGACTTTC. The full variable domain, with the rest looked up from reference TRBV19 and TRBJ2-6, is DGGITQSPKYLFRKEGQNVTLSCEQNLNHDAMYWYRQDPGQGLRLIYYSQIVNDFQKGDIAEGYSVSREKKESFPLTVTSAQKNPTAFYLCASTVRYSWGQGYSGANVLTFGAGSRLTVL.

V gene TRBV6-5 combines with J gene TRBJ2-3; D is perhaps TRBD2 (6 bases). Germline V CDR1 and CDR2: MNHEY, SVGAGI. The CDR3 runs 16 residues. Trimming removed 0 bases from V and 5 bases from J, with 15 bases in between. CDR3 protein: CASSYSTSQTQDTQYF. In nucleotides, the CDR3 is TGTGCCAGCAGTTACTCGACTAGTCAAACCCAAGATACGCAGTATTTT.

The rearrangement joins TRBV9 to TRBJ2-3, with 7 bases that match TRBD2. Germline-derived CDR1 and CDR2 are SGDLS and YYNGEE. The CDR3 totals 17 residues. V was pared by 0 bases and J by 1 base, with 8 bases of the junction left unmatched. CDR3 region: CASSVVQGSGGTDTQYF. The CDR3 nucleotides are TGTGCCAGCAGCGTAGTGCAAGGGAGCGGGGGCACAGATACGCAGTATTTT.

The rearrangement uses TRBV11-2 and TRBJ1-2; the match to TRBD1 covers 7 bases. The CDR3 runs 15 residues. J gave up 8 bases and V 1 base, and 10 bases lay outside the gene matches. Germline-derived CDR1 and CDR2 are SGHAT and FQNNGV. The CDR3 sequence is CASSLVPGGVTGYTF. CDR3 nucleotide sequence: TGTGCCAGCAGCTTAGTTCCAGGGGGTGTCACCGGCTACACCTTC.

V usage is TRBV2 and J usage is TRBJ1-4; 7 bases match TRBD1. V shed 5 bases, J shed 8 bases, and the junction held 11 bases outside the gene matches. CDR1 is SNHLY and CDR2 is FYNNEI in the germline V gene. This CDR3 has 15 amino acids. The CDR3: CASSIDRVGAEKLFF. The CDR3, as DNA: TGTGCCAGCAGTATCGACAGGGTCGGCGCGGAAAAACTGTTTTTT.

This chain connects TRBV5-1 to TRBJ2-5; 10 bases fit TRBD2. The V and J ends lost 4 bases and 5 bases, in that order; junction bases with no gene match: 11. Germline V gene lookup returns CDR1 SGHRS and CDR2 YFSETQ. The CDR3 has 16 amino acids. Here the CDR3 DNA reads TGCGCCAGCAGCAGTCGGATAGCGGGAGGAGGGGAGACCCAGTACTTC. It translates to CASSSRIAGGGETQYF.

This chain links TRBV6-5 with TRBJ1-1; 9 bases fit TRBD1. Germline V CDR1 and CDR2: MNHEY, SVGAGI. This CDR3 has 16 residues. V was clipped by 4 bases and J by 4 bases; unmatched bases: 10. The CDR3 sequence is CASSCPPGQGCTEAFF. The CDR3, as DNA: TGTGCCAGCAGTTGCCCTCCCGGACAGGGGTGCACTGAAGCTTTCTTT.

The V call is TRBV18, the J call TRBJ2-7; no definite D call. CDR1 is KGHSH and CDR2 is LQKENI in the germline V gene. The V end lost 6 bases, the J end lost 2 bases, and 23 bases lay between the germline ends. The CDR3 sequence is 17 residues long. In DNA form, the CDR3 reads TGTGCCAGCTCGACCGTCGCCCTCCGGACGGAAACCTACGAGCAGTACTTC. Translating gives CASSTVALRTETYEQYF.

This chain joins TRBV9 and TRBJ2-3; no firm D call. CDR3 size: 13 residues. The V and J ends lost 6 bases and 0 bases respectively, with 8 bases between them. Germline V gene data show CDR1 as SGDLS and CDR2 as YYNGEE. CDR3 sequence (DNA): TGTGCCAGCAACCCCCCCAGCACAGATACGCAGTATTTT. It encodes CASNPPSTDTQYF.

Comment on this clone: Distinct nucleotide sequences in the sample also encode this CDR3. The chain carries TRBV18 and TRBJ2-2; D is unresolved. The CDR3 contains 12 residues. V was trimmed by 3 bases and J by 5 bases, leaving 4 bases between them. CDR1 is KGHSH and CDR2 is LQKENI in the germline V gene. The CDR3 loop reads CASSPRTGELFF. The CDR3 bases are TGTGCCAGCTCACCGAGGACCGGGGAGCTGTTTTTT.